This T cell receptor beta chain was documented in a study of blood T cell repertoires in COVID-19. About the study: Samples taken during acute and convalescent COVID-19 were collected in the United States, Italy and Spain. Sample material is recorded as cDNA or gDNA derived from T cells, B-cell-depleted T cells, or PBMCs.

In the authors' methods: Counts of nucleated cells, estimated from reference gene primer amplification, were obtained. Generated by immunoSEQ multiplex PCR, the TCRdb table keeps only in-frame clones and is missing some. D and trimming come from the DNA, and the V and J calls and clone size come from that table. The sample has 60,000 to 85,000 clones; 80% to 90% are singletons. The CDR3 is made up of 16 amino acids. The germline V and J ends were trimmed by 1 base and 2 bases, with 12 bases remaining between them. Germline values: CDR1 SGHAT, CDR2 FQNNGV. The material sequenced was peripheral blood. The sequence came from a man aged 65 to 79 with acute or convalescent COVID-19. This chain uses TRBV11-2 with TRBJ2-1, with a possible D match to TRBD2 (6 bases). CDR3 nucleotide sequence: TGTGCCAGCAGCTTAGTAGGGGACTCCACCTACAATGAGCAGTTCTTC. Encoded protein: CASSLVGDSTYNEQFF. The complete variable domain, with remaining parts taken from reference TRBV11-2 and TRBJ2-1, reads EAGVAQSPRYKIIEKRQSVAFWCNPISGHATLYWYQQILGQGPKLLIQFQNNGVVDDSQLPKDRFSAERLKGVDSTLKIQPAKLEDSAVYLCASSLVGDSTYNEQFFGPGTRLTVL.